Following are 21 T cell receptor beta chains from one sample sequenced in a study of regulatory T cells in long-lasting Graves disease (dated by TCRdb to the early 2020s). Library preparation was by multiplex PCR. Sequencing took place on an Illumina HiSeq 4000. iRepertoire HTBI primers and Arm-PCR amplification of CDR3 regions were used to construct TCR beta libraries. TCRdb cleaned the public reads at Q25 with fastp, built clones with MiXCR and kept in-frame beta chains. Records with the same CDR3 protein are collapsed into one entry carrying the most frequent genes and DNA. This sample holds 360,000 or so distinct CDR3 sequences; approximately 25% were observed only once. 28% of the sample is held by the ten biggest clonotypes. The time point label here, explained by the study, means: persistent/refractory GD, antithyroid drugs over 5 years with positive TRAb. For both TCR sequencing and RNA sequencing, RNA was extracted from PBMCs using TRIzol.

Sample: peripheral blood mononuclear cells (PBMCs), taken when the disease was refractory, from a patient treated with antithyroid drugs. Source of these receptors: a middle-aged woman with Graves disease. Donor details come from another sample of the same person, matched by shared clones.

This clonotype has at least ten counts. The genes are TRBV28 and TRBJ1-1, with D hard to call. With 0 bases removed from V and 5 bases from J, the gap between germline ends came to 10 bases. From germline, CDR1 is MDHEN and CDR2 SYDVKM. The CDR3 contains 14 residues. The CDR3 nucleotides are TGTGCCAGCAGTTTATGGGAAGGGAAAACTGAAGCTTTCTTT. Translated: CASSLWEGKTEAFF.

This clonotype was recorded at least ten times. The rearrangement links TRBV11-2 to TRBJ1-1; D is undetermined. Trimming removed 5 bases from V and 2 bases from J, with 9 bases in between. Germline CDR1 SGHAT, CDR2 FQNNGV. The CDR3 totals 13 residues. In DNA, the CDR3 is TGTGCCAGCAGCATTCAAGAAAACACTGAAGCTTTCTTT. This translates into CASSIQENTEAFF.

The chain uses TRBV20-1 and TRBJ2-2, with 11 nucleotides matching TRBD2. Germline CDR1 is DFQATT and CDR2 is SNEGSKA (reference sequence). Trimming at V came to 0 bases and at J to 2 bases, leaving 5 bases not matched to a gene. There are 17 residues in the CDR3. CDR3: CSARDLGLAVNTGELFF. In DNA, the CDR3 is TGCAGTGCTAGAGACCTGGGACTAGCGGTTAACACCGGGGAGCTGTTTTTT.

The chain links TRBV29-1 to TRBJ2-1, with D perhaps matching TRBD2 (6 bases). V gave up 1 base and J gave up 5 bases, with 18 bases separating them. This CDR3 is built from 16 residues. In germline, CDR1 is SQVTM, CDR2 ANQGSEA. The CDR3 DNA follows: TGCAGCGTTGAAGTCAGCCGGGAGACCATTAACAATGAGCAGTTCTTC. Protein sequence: CSVEVSRETINNEQFF.

In this sample, this clonotype turned up a few times. The chain recombines TRBV19 with TRBJ2-6; possible D gene TRBD2, 5 bases. Trimming removed 5 bases from V and 2 bases from J, with 13 bases in between. Looked up from germline, CDR1 is LNHDA and CDR2 is SQIVND (reference sequence). The CDR3 sequence is 16 residues long. CDR3: CASSGIGEAGANVLTF. CDR3 bases: TGTGCCAGTAGTGGTATCGGGGAAGCTGGGGCCAACGTCCTGACTTTC.

This clonotype was seen only a few times. This may arise from a read error, as a much more abundant clone is one base away. The chain uses TRBV2 and TRBJ2-7; D uncertain. The germline gives CDR1 SNHLY, CDR2 FYNNEI. Trimming pared 8 bases from V and 3 bases from J, leaving 5 bases between. The CDR3 has 10 residues. CDR3 coding DNA: TGTGCCAGCGCATACTACGAGCAGTACTTC. It yields the protein CASAYYEQYF.

This clonotype was counted only a few times. The rearrangement joins TRBV6-2 or TRBV6-3 to TRBJ1-1; D gene ambiguous. The ends were cut back, 4 bases at V and 4 bases at J, with 28 bases in the middle. The CDR3 consists of 19 residues. Per the germline V gene, CDR1 is MNHEY and CDR2 is SVGEGT. The CDR3 loop is CASSSSRKAGLSRGTEAFF. The CDR3 coding sequence is TGTGCCAGCAGTTCGAGTAGGAAGGCCGGCCTATCCCGCGGCACTGAAGCTTTCTTT.

J is TRBJ2-1 and V is TRBV7-2; 11 bases match TRBD2. Unmatched junction bases numbered 6, after V lost 1 base and J lost 4 bases. The CDR3 consists of 17 residues. The germline gives CDR1 SGHTA, CDR2 FQGNSA. CDR3 sequence reads: CASSLGLLAGAYNEQFF. The CDR3 coding sequence is TGTGCCAGCAGCTTAGGGCTACTAGCGGGAGCGTACAATGAGCAGTTCTTC.

This clonotype has a count of ten or more. This sequence joins TRBV6-1 and TRBJ1-5; D perhaps matches TRBD1 (5 bases). The germline V and J ends were trimmed by 6 bases and 9 bases, with 18 bases remaining between them. CDR1 MNHNS and CDR2 SASEGT come from the germline V gene. The CDR3 runs to 14 residues. This chain's CDR3 is CASRQTVEGRPQHF. The CDR3 nucleotides are TGTGCCAGCAGACAGACAGTAGAAGGGCGGCCCCAGCATTTT.

This clonotype has more than one count but fewer than ten. The V gene is TRBV29-1, the J gene TRBJ1-3; D call uncertain. Germline V CDR1 and CDR2: SQVTM, ANQGSEA. The CDR3 totals 16 residues. The germline V and J ends were trimmed by 6 bases and 0 bases, with 18 bases remaining between them. The CDR3 loop reads CSVTSVHSRSGNTIYF. CDR3 DNA sequence: TGCAGCGTCACTTCAGTCCACTCCCGCTCTGGAAACACCATATATTTT.

At least ten counts were recorded for this clonotype. The chain couples TRBV2 to TRBJ1-1; perhaps TRBD1 as D (5 bases). Per the germline V gene, CDR1 is SNHLY and CDR2 is FYNNEI. V was shortened by 10 bases and J by 2 bases, with 14 bases between the two germline ends. This CDR3 spans 13 amino acids. As DNA, the CDR3 is TGTGCCATCAAAGGGGCAGCAAACACTGAAGCTTTCTTT. Its translation is CAIKGAANTEAFF.

This clonotype was recorded at least ten times. The J gene is TRBJ2-1, the V gene TRBV24-1; D perhaps matches TRBD2 (6 bases). The CDR3 has 17 amino acids. Trimming shortened V by 1 base and J by 0 bases, and 12 bases separated the two germline ends. CDR1 is KGHDR and CDR2 is SFDVKD in the germline V gene. CDR3 DNA: TGTGCCACCAGTGATTTTGGGCGGGGCCACTCCTACAATGAGCAGTTCTTC. This gives the protein CATSDFGRGHSYNEQFF.

This clonotype was detected ten times or more. The V gene is TRBV15, the J gene TRBJ1-5; D is unclear. Germline assignment: CDR1 LNHNV and CDR2 YYDKDF (reference sequence). Trimming cost V 1 base and J 0 bases, with 7 bases left between them. This CDR3 spans 15 amino acids. CDR3 sequence: CATSRARYSNQPQHF. CDR3 DNA sequence: TGTGCCACCAGCAGAGCCAGATATAGCAATCAGCCCCAGCATTTT. Complete variable domain (other parts from reference TRBV15 and TRBJ1-5): DAMVIQNPRYQVTQFGKPVTLSCSQTLNHNVMYWYQQKSSQAPKLLFHYYDKDFNNEADTPDNFQSRRPNTSFCFLDIRSPGLGDTAMYLCATSRARYSNQPQHFGDGTRLSIL.

The rearrangement uses TRBV29-1 and TRBJ1-3; 8 bases match TRBD1. V was pared by 4 bases and J by 4 bases, with 9 bases of the junction left unmatched. CDR3 size: 15 residues. Germline CDR1 SQVTM, CDR2 ANQGSEA. The CDR3 loop reads CSVGDRGSLGNTIYF. In DNA, the CDR3 is TGCAGCGTTGGCGACAGGGGCTCCCTCGGAAACACCATATATTTT.

This clonotype was detected ten times or more. The chain has TRBV7-9 and TRBJ1-5; a weak D match, TRBD1 (5 bases). V lost 8 bases, J lost 4 bases, and 12 bases lay in between. The CDR3 has 13 residues. From germline, CDR1 is SEHNR and CDR2 FQNEAQ (reference sequence). The chain's CDR3 is CASGAAPNQPQHF. Written as DNA, the CDR3 is TGTGCCAGCGGGGCCGCCCCTAATCAGCCCCAGCATTTT.

V gene TRBV9 combines with J gene TRBJ1-3; D uncertain. CDR1 and CDR2 from the germline V gene are SGDLS and YYNGEE. This CDR3 comprises 13 residues. V lost 5 bases to trimming and J lost 3 bases, with 9 bases between them. The CDR3 DNA sequence: TGTGCCAGCAGGGCGGCAGATGGAAACACCATATATTTT. Protein: CASRAADGNTIYF.

In its sample, this clonotype was seen a few times. The rearrangement links TRBV19 to TRBJ1-1; no clear D gene. This CDR3 spans 15 amino acids. The V gene lost 4 bases and the J gene lost 5 bases, with 17 bases spanning the gap. Germline V CDR1 and CDR2: LNHDA, SQIVND (reference sequence). The CDR3 DNA sequence: TGTGCCAGTAGTAGAGGCCTCAGTTCCGGGACTGAAGCTTTCTTT. As protein: CASSRGLSSGTEAFF. The variable domain in full, with the rest retrieved from reference TRBV19 and TRBJ1-1, is DGGITQSPKYLFRKEGQNVTLSCEQNLNHDAMYWYRQDPGQGLRLIYYSQIVNDFQKGDIAEGYSVSREKKESFPLTVTSAQKNPTAFYLCASSRGLSSGTEAFFGQGTRLTVV.

This clonotype was seen more than once but under ten times. V is TRBV27 and J is TRBJ1-1; tentative D call: TRBD1 (6 bases). The CDR3 runs 14 residues. Germline lookup yields CDR1 MNHEY and CDR2 SMNVEV (reference sequence). Between the trimmed V and J ends, which lost 7 bases and 10 bases, there was a span of 22 bases. In nucleotides, the CDR3 is TGTGCCAGCAAAGCGAACACGCGCGGGGGCGGAGCTTTCTTT. It codes for CASKANTRGGGAFF.

About this clonotype itself: A much larger clone is a single base away; this may be a read error. The CDR3 region has the DNA TGTGCCAGCTCACCGGGCAGGGATCAGGGGACCCAGTACTTC. This translates into CASSPGRDQGTQYF. The gene calls are TRBV18 and TRBJ2-5; D may be TRBD1 (5 bases). CDR1 and CDR2 from the germline V gene are KGHSH and LQKENI. V was shortened by 3 bases and J by 7 bases, with 15 bases between the two germline ends. This CDR3 contains 14 residues.

A few counts support this clonotype. This chain uses TRBV7-3 with TRBJ2-7; TRBD2 is a possible D gene (5 bases). Trimming took off 8 bases at V and 0 bases at J, with 11 bases between the two ends. This CDR3 is built from 13 residues. Germline lookup yields CDR1 SGHTA and CDR2 FQGTGA. CDR3 DNA: TGTGCCAGCGGGAGCCGGAGCTCCTACGAGCAGTACTTC. As protein: CASGSRSSYEQYF.

The chain employs TRBV19 and TRBJ2-6; no reliable D call. The CDR3 is 17 residues long. CDR1 and CDR2 from the germline V gene are LNHDA and SQIVND (reference sequence). Between the trimmed V and J ends, which lost 5 bases and 4 bases, there was a span of 18 bases. The CDR3 is CASSSQLRPSGANVLTF. CDR3 nucleotide sequence: TGTGCCAGTAGTTCCCAGCTCAGGCCTTCGGGGGCCAACGTCCTGACTTTC. The full variable domain, completed using reference TRBV19 and TRBJ2-6, is DGGITQSPKYLFRKEGQNVTLSCEQNLNHDAMYWYRQDPGQGLRLIYYSQIVNDFQKGDIAEGYSVSREKKESFPLTVTSAQKNPTAFYLCASSSQLRPSGANVLTFGAGSRLTVL.